These T cell receptor beta chains were read from a single sample in a study of blood T cells in healthy people across ages. TCRdb reanalysed the 5' RACE reads using MiXCR and keeps one entry per CDR3 protein. This sample yields some 1,000,000 distinct CDR3 sequences, of which 20% to 25% are seen a single time; less than 0.85% belongs to the top ten. The same sample was also used in a study of T cells of mothers and their children.

Source material: blood. These receptor sequences come from a girl under 10 years old in good health. CDR3s include the opening cysteine and the closing phenylalanine or tryptophan. The D gene is left open where the match is weak. Size tells how often a clone was seen (once, few, many) or the class of an expanded clone, and some rows leave it out.

J	size	D	V	CDR3	DNA
TRBJ2-7	few	NA	TRBV11-3	CASSFRGSLSYEQYF	TGTGCCAGCAGCTTTAGGGGGTCCCTATCCTACGAGCAGTACTTC
TRBJ2-1	NA	NA	TRBV6-2/TRBV6-3	CACSYSSNEQFF	TGTGCCTGCAGTTACTCGAGCAATGAGCAGTTCTTC
TRBJ2-5	NA	TRBD2	TRBV12-3/TRBV12-4	CASSPRGEIQETQYF	TGTGCCAGCAGTCCTCGGGGGGAAATCCAAGAGACCCAGTACTTC
TRBJ1-3	few	NA	TRBV12-3/TRBV12-4	CASSFGTSNTIYF	TGTGCCAGCAGTTTTGGCACCTCAAACACCATATATTTT
TRBJ2-1	few	NA	TRBV29-1	CSVVTRLYNEQFF	TGCAGCGTTGTAACGCGCCTGTACAATGAGCAGTTCTTC
TRBJ2-1	few	TRBD2	TRBV29-1	CSVEDLTGRASGNEQFF	TGCAGCGTTGAAGATTTGACCGGGAGGGCCAGCGGAAATGAGCAGTTCTTC
TRBJ2-7	few	NA	TRBV28	CASSSDFPYEQYF	TGTGCCAGCAGTTCGGACTTCCCCTACGAGCAGTACTTC
TRBJ2-4	NA	NA	TRBV7-9	CASSGEKNIQYF	TGTGCCAGCAGCGGGGAGAAAAACATTCAGTACTTC
TRBJ2-2	NA	NA	TRBV7-2	CASSLDQGRNGELFF	TGTGCCAGCAGCTTAGATCAGGGCCGAAACGGGGAGCTGTTTTTT
TRBJ1-3	many	NA	TRBV4-3	CASSQDHQRSGNTIYF	TGCGCCAGCAGCCAAGATCACCAGCGCTCTGGAAACACCATATATTTT
TRBJ2-4	few	NA	TRBV12-3/TRBV12-4	CASSFGLALAKNIQYF	TGTGCCAGCAGTTTTGGGCTAGCACTAGCCAAAAACATTCAGTACTTC
TRBJ2-7	few	NA	TRBV20-1	CSARDRGGYYEQYF	TGCAGTGCTAGAGATCGGGGTGGATACTACGAGCAGTACTTC